The rows below give T cell receptor beta chains drawn from one sample of a study of graft-versus-host responses after intestinal transplantation. Using immunoSEQ multiplex PCR, the repertoire was profiled, and TCRdb retains in-frame clones only, with some absent. This sample carries about 120,000 clones, just over 90% of them seen once, and the ten largest clones take roughly 0.2%. No cognate antigen is known for these TCRs. The material sequenced was unstimulated CD4+ T cells sorted from spleen or lymph node cells, taken before intestinal transplant. All receptors come from a human donor who received an intestinal transplant. Each CDR3 is given with its conserved first and last residue. D genes are given only for firm matches. The size field is filled for only some rows; it gives once, few, many or a size class.

D gene	V gene	J gene	clone size	CDR3 protein	CDR3 DNA
-	TRBV4-3	TRBJ1-1	-	CASSHQGMGTEAFF	TGCGCCAGCAGTCACCAGGGGATGGGAACTGAAGCTTTCTTT
TRBD1	TRBV9	TRBJ2-2	-	CASSRGQFNTGELFF	TGTGCCAGCAGCAGGGGACAGTTCAACACCGGGGAGCTGTTTTTT
-	TRBV7-2	TRBJ2-7	-	CASRDLGRVGEQYF	TGTGCCAGCAGAGACCTTGGCCGGGTCGGGGAGCAGTACTTC
TRBD2	TRBV5-1	TRBJ2-3	-	CASRSGLARPDTQYF	TGCGCCAGCAGGTCCGGACTAGCGAGGCCAGATACGCAGTATTTT
TRBD2	TRBV5-4	TRBJ2-3	-	CASSRLAGGTDTQYF	TGTGCCAGCAGTAGACTAGCGGGAGGCACAGATACGCAGTATTTT
TRBD2	TRBV28	TRBJ2-7	-	CASSLTLAVRSYEQYF	TGTGCCAGCAGTCTAACCCTAGCGGTTCGCTCCTACGAGCAGTACTTC
-	TRBV10-3	TRBJ2-3	-	CAISVAGPDTQYF	TGTGCCATCAGTGTAGCAGGGCCAGATACGCAGTATTTT
TRBD1	TRBV7-2	TRBJ1-2	-	CASSLGTGRYTF	TGTGCCAGCAGCTTAGGGACAGGTCGCTACACCTTC
TRBD2	TRBV9	TRBJ2-3	-	CASSVAGEGRYTQYF	TGTGCCAGCAGCGTAGCGGGGGAGGGCCGATATACGCAGTATTTT
-	TRBV5-5	TRBJ2-7	once	CASSLELATYEQYF	TGTGCCAGCAGCTTGGAGCTTGCTACCTACGAGCAGTACTTC
-	TRBV28	TRBJ1-2	-	CASSSPGRSGYTF	TGTGCCAGCAGTTCCCCGGGTCGCAGTGGCTACACCTTC
-	TRBV2	TRBJ2-7	few	CASTLDPGVTYEQYF	TGTGCCAGCACCCTAGATCCGGGAGTTACCTACGAGCAGTACTTC
TRBD2	TRBV30	TRBJ2-7	-	CAVARLAHGYEQYF	TGTGCCGTGGCCAGACTAGCCCATGGCTACGAGCAGTACTTC
-	TRBV20-1	TRBJ2-7	-	CSAWTDYEQYF	TGCAGTGCTTGGACTGATTACGAGCAGTACTTC
TRBD1	TRBV6-1	TRBJ1-6	-	CASRGQVHSPLHF	TGTGCCAGCAGGGGACAGGTACATTCACCCCTCCACTTT